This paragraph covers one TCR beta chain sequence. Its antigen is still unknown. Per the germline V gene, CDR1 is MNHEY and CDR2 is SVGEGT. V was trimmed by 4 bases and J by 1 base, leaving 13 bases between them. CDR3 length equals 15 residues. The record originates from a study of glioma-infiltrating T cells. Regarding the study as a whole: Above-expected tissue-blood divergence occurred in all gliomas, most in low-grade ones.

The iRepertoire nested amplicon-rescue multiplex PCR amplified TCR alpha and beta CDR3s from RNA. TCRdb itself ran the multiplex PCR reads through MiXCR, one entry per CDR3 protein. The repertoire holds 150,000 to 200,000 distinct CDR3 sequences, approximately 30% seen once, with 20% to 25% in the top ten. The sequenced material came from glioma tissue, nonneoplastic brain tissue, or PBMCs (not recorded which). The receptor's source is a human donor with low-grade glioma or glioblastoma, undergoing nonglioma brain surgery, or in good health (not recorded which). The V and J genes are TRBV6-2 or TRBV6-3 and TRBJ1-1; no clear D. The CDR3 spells CASSFRNETNTEAFF. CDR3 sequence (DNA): TGTGCCAGCAGTTTTAGGAACGAAACGAACACTGAAGCTTTCTTT.